The 24 T cell receptor beta chains reported below all come from one sample, sequenced in a study of T-cell reconstitution after alpha-beta-depleted transplantation in children. A TCRbeta library incorporating unique molecular identifiers was prepared. TCRdb independently ran MiXCR on the PCR reads; one entry per CDR3 protein. The table includes a few hundred thousand distinct CDR3 sequences, 25% to 30% detected once. Sequenced material: PBMCs, taken before TCRalphabeta/CD19-depleted stem cell transplant. The receptors stem from a boy under two years old with Wiskott-Aldrich syndrome, due to receive a stem cell transplant.

The chain couples TRBV5-1 to TRBJ1-1, with 7 bases lining up with TRBD1. The CDR3 has 15 amino acids. V dropped 2 bases and J dropped 3; count of bases not matched to a gene: 7. The germline V gene encodes CDR1 SGHRS and CDR2 YFSETQ. CDR3 in amino acids: CASSFRTGGDTEAFF. As DNA, the CDR3 is TGCGCCAGCAGCTTCCGGACAGGAGGGGACACTGAAGCTTTCTTT. Using reference TRBV5-1 and TRBJ1-1 for the parts outside the CDR3, the full variable domain is KAGVTQTPRYLIKTRGQQVTLSCSPISGHRSVSWYQQTPGQGLQFLFEYFSETQRNKGNFPGRFSGRQFSNSRSEMNVSTLELGDSALYLCASSFRTGGDTEAFFGQGTRLTVV.

The chain is built from TRBV29-1 and TRBJ2-7; D may correspond to TRBD1 or TRBD2 (5 bases each). The CDR3 spans 12 residues. CDR1 is SQVTM, CDR2 ANQGSEA, per germline. V lost 8 bases, J lost 3 bases, and 14 bases lay in between. This CDR3 is CSMRDLLYEQYF. The CDR3 DNA sequence: TGCAGCATGAGGGACCTCCTCTACGAGCAGTACTTC.

This clonotype has more than one count but fewer than ten. The chain couples TRBV5-1 to TRBJ2-1; 11 bases fit TRBD2. With V trimmed by 3 bases and J by 7 bases, 12 bases remained unmatched. The CDR3 length is 17 residues. Per germline, CDR1 SGHRS and CDR2 YFSETQ. The DNA of the CDR3 is TGCGCCAGCAGCTATAGCGGGAGGGCCTCTCTTGGGAATGAGCAGTTCTTC. Translation gives CASSYSGRASLGNEQFF.

This clonotype has just a few counts. The V and J genes are TRBV7-8 and TRBJ2-1; 9 nucleotides match TRBD2. V dropped 4 bases and J dropped 9; count of bases not matched to a gene: 7. The CDR3 is 14 amino acids. CDR1 is SGHVS and CDR2 is FQNEAQ in the germline V gene. The CDR3 DNA reads TGTGCCAGCAGCTGGGGACTAGCCAGCGGTGAGCAGTTCTTC. Residues: CASSWGLASGEQFF.

There are a few counts of this clonotype. V is TRBV5-1 and J is TRBJ2-1; TRBD2 matches 7 bases. The CDR3 consists of 16 residues. Germline lookup yields CDR1 SGHRS and CDR2 YFSETQ. V lost 2 bases and J lost 2; bases outside the gene matches: 7. The CDR3 loop is CASSFGLEGTYNEQFF. As DNA, the CDR3 is TGCGCCAGCAGCTTTGGACTAGAGGGGACCTACAATGAGCAGTTCTTC.

This sequence joins TRBV20-1 and TRBJ2-7; D perhaps matches TRBD1 (6 bases). The V gene lost 7 bases and the J gene lost 2 bases, with 12 bases spanning the gap. The CDR3 is made up of 12 amino acids. Germline-derived CDR1 and CDR2 are DFQATT and SNEGSKA (reference sequence). CDR3 amino acids: CSGTEGAYEQYF. CDR3 sequence (DNA): TGCAGTGGGACAGAGGGTGCCTACGAGCAGTACTTC.

The rearrangement joins TRBV7-3 to TRBJ2-1; TRBD2 might be the D (5 bases). This CDR3 comprises 15 residues. Germline-derived CDR1 and CDR2 are SGHTA and FQGTGA. The V and J ends lost 5 bases and 6 bases respectively, with 17 bases between them. CDR3 DNA sequence: TGTGCCAGCAGCCCCCCCGGTAGCGTCTTCAATGAGCAGTTCTTC. Its translation is CASSPPGSVFNEQFF.

As concerns this clonotype: A read error may produce the germline difference seen at one junction end. The chain combines TRBV20-1 with TRBJ2-7, with 12 nucleotides matching TRBD2. This CDR3 region has 17 residues. Per germline, CDR1 DFQATT and CDR2 SNEGSKA (reference sequence). DNA of the CDR3: TGCTGTGCTAGTTCCCTAGCGGGAGGGGCAACCCTCTACGAGCAGTACTTC. It yields the protein CCASSLAGGATLYEQYF.

The rearrangement joins TRBV5-5 to TRBJ1-5; D is unclear. V lost 0 bases and J 0 bases, leaving 10 bases between the germline ends. This CDR3 has 16 amino acids. The germline V gene encodes CDR1 SGHKS and CDR2 YYEKEE (reference sequence). CDR3 sequence reads: CASSLVAQISNQPQHF. The CDR3 bases are TGTGCCAGCAGCTTGGTCGCTCAGATTAGCAATCAGCCCCAGCATTTT.

The chain links TRBV4-1 to TRBJ2-1; possible D gene TRBD1, 6 bases. The CDR3 has 15 amino acids. The germline V gene has CDR1 MGHRA and CDR2 YSYEKL. Trimming cost V 4 bases and J 2 bases, with 12 bases left between them. The CDR3 DNA follows: TGCGCCAGCAGCCTACTGGGGACACCCTACAATGAGCAGTTCTTC. This gives the protein CASSLLGTPYNEQFF.

This clonotype has just a few counts. The V gene is TRBV5-1, the J gene TRBJ2-7; D is perhaps TRBD1 (6 bases). Germline V CDR1 and CDR2: SGHRS, YFSETQ. Trimming left V 0 bases short and J 4 bases short, with 8 bases between. This CDR3 has 13 amino acids. The CDR3 loop reads CASSLEGDYEQYF. Here the CDR3 DNA reads TGCGCCAGCAGCTTGGAGGGGGATTACGAGCAGTACTTC.

The chain is built from TRBV6-5 and TRBJ2-3, with D uncertain. This CDR3 is 15 amino acids long. V was shortened by 0 bases and J by 4 bases, with 11 bases between the two germline ends. The germline CDR1 and CDR2 sequences are MNHEY and SVGAGI. CDR3: CASSYSGEVADTQYF. The CDR3 DNA follows: TGTGCCAGCAGTTACTCCGGCGAAGTAGCAGATACGCAGTATTTT.

This clonotype was detected a few times. CDR3 nucleotide sequence: TGTGCCAGCAGTCCCGCACCTGGATCTGGCTACACCTTC. This sequence encodes CASSPAPGSGYTF. The V gene is TRBV12-3 or TRBV12-4, the J gene TRBJ1-2, with D unresolved. V lost 5 bases to trimming and J lost 7 bases, with 14 bases between them. This CDR3 spans 13 amino acids.

This clonotype was seen ten or more times. The chain uses TRBV7-2 and TRBJ2-3, with a weak D call TRBD2 (6 bases). This CDR3 comprises 15 residues. Trimming left V 2 bases short and J 0 bases short, with 9 bases between. Germline CDR1 is SGHTA and CDR2 is FQGNSA. This chain's CDR3 is CASSLRAGSTDTQYF. Written as DNA, the CDR3 is TGTGCCAGCAGCTTAAGGGCGGGAAGCACAGATACGCAGTATTTT.

J is TRBJ2-7 and V is TRBV6-1; 9 bases match TRBD2. Germline CDR1 reads MNHNS; CDR2 reads SASEGT. The CDR3 consists of 12 residues. Trimming cost V 5 bases and J 9 bases; bases outside gene matches: 5. The CDR3 loop is CASSLAGLRQYF. The CDR3 nucleotides are TGTGCCAGCAGTCTAGCGGGATTAAGGCAGTACTTC.

The chain employs TRBV5-1 and TRBJ2-5; 15 bases align to TRBD2. The CDR3 covers 18 residues. The germline V gene has CDR1 SGHRS and CDR2 YFSETQ. After removal of 4 bases from V and 1 base from J, the junction contained 8 bases not matched to a gene. The CDR3 sequence: CASSVPGLAGGGQETQYF. DNA of the CDR3: TGCGCCAGCAGCGTGCCGGGACTAGCGGGAGGAGGCCAAGAGACCCAGTACTTC.

The chain couples TRBV20-1 to TRBJ2-5; 11 bases agree with TRBD1. Germline-derived CDR1 and CDR2 are DFQATT and SNEGSKA (reference sequence). The CDR3 loop spans 15 amino acids. V shed 3 bases, J shed 6 bases, and the junction held 9 bases outside the gene matches. CDR3 DNA: TGCAGTGCTAGCCCTACCGGGACAGGGGGAAAGACCCAGTACTTC. Translated, it gives CSASPTGTGGKTQYF.

The table lists this clonotype with a few counts. The chain has TRBV7-2 and TRBJ2-5; D uncertain. CDR3 length equals 14 residues. CDR1 is SGHTA and CDR2 is FQGNSA in the germline V gene. Trimming took 4 bases from V and 1 from J, leaving 10 bases between them. As DNA, the CDR3 is TGTGCCAGCAGCTCTAGACGGATCCAAGAGACCCAGTACTTC. Translating gives CASSSRRIQETQYF.

This clonotype has more than one count but fewer than ten. V and J are TRBV7-3 and TRBJ2-1, with TRBD2 matching over 14 bases. This CDR3 is built from 16 residues. Looked up from germline, CDR1 is SGHTA and CDR2 is FQGTGA. V lost 4 bases to trimming and J lost 8 bases; unmatched junction nucleotides: 7. DNA for the CDR3: TGTGCCAGCAGCTCAGGACCGGGACTAGCGGGAGATGAGCAGTTCTTC. The encoded protein is CASSSGPGLAGDEQFF.

The gene calls are TRBV14 and TRBJ1-1; no clear D gene. CDR3 length: 12 residues. Germline V gene data show CDR1 as SGHDN and CDR2 as FVKESK. Trimming removed 0 bases from V and 8 bases from J, with 7 bases in between. The CDR3 loop is CASSQDEQEAFF. DNA of the CDR3: TGTGCCAGCAGCCAAGACGAACAGGAAGCTTTCTTT.

The chain employs TRBV5-1 and TRBJ2-3, with TRBD2 matching over 13 bases. Trimming took 4 bases from V and 5 from J; bases not matched to a gene: 4. This CDR3 comprises 15 residues. Looked up from germline, CDR1 is SGHRS and CDR2 is YFSETQ. This chain's CDR3 is CASSGLAGAGDTQYF. In DNA, the CDR3 is TGCGCCAGCAGCGGACTAGCGGGAGCCGGAGATACGCAGTATTTT.

This clonotype appeared a few times. The chain uses TRBV18 and TRBJ2-2, with a weak D call TRBD1 (5 bases). Germline loops: CDR1 KGHSH, CDR2 LQKENI. The CDR3 is 15 residues long. Trimming left V 3 bases short and J 4 bases short, with 12 bases between. The CDR3 nucleotides are TGTGCCAGCTCACCCCTGCAGGGCTCCACCGGGGAGCTGTTTTTT. Translating it yields CASSPLQGSTGELFF.

This clonotype showed up just a few times. The V call is TRBV7-3, the J call TRBJ2-3; weak D call: TRBD2 (6 bases). V dropped 6 bases and J dropped 0 bases, with 13 bases sitting between them. This CDR3 has 15 residues. Germline CDR1 and CDR2: SGHTA and FQGTGA. The DNA of the CDR3 is TGTGCCAGCAGAAGGGACTCGCTTAGCACAGATACGCAGTATTTT. Amino acid sequence: CASRRDSLSTDTQYF.

This clonotype was recorded a few times. V and J are TRBV20-1 and TRBJ2-7, with 9 positions matching TRBD2. The V segment lost 3 bases and the J segment 5 bases; nucleotides outside the gene matches: 8. CDR1 is DFQATT, CDR2 SNEGSKA, per germline (reference sequence). This CDR3 region has 14 residues. CDR3 sequence (DNA): TGCAGTGCTAGCCCGCGCGGGAGGGGCGACGAGCAGTACTTC. Encoded protein: CSASPRGRGDEQYF.